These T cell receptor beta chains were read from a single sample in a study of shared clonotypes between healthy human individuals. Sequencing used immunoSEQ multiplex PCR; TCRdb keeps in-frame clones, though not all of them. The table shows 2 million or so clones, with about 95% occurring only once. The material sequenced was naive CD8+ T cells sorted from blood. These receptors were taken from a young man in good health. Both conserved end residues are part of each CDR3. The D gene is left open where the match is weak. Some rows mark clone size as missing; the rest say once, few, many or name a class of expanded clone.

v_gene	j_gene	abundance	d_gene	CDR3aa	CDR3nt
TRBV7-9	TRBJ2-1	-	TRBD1	CASSVFVDRSHNEQFF	TGTGCCAGCAGCGTATTCGTGGACAGGAGTCACAATGAGCAGTTCTTC
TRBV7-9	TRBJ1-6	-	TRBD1	CASSTNRGEYNSPLHF	TGTGCCAGCAGCACCAACAGGGGCGAGTATAATTCACCCCTCCACTTT
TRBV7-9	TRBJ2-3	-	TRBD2	CASSPPSGEGTDTQYF	TGTGCCAGCAGCCCCCCTAGCGGGGAAGGCACAGATACGCAGTATTTT
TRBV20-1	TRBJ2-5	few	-	CSALKGETQYF	TGCAGTGCTCTAAAGGGGGAGACCCAGTACTTC
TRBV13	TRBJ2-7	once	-	CASSPASGAYEQYF	TGTGCCAGCAGCCCCGCTTCGGGAGCCTACGAGCAGTACTTC
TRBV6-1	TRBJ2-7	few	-	CASSDTYEQYF	TGTGCCAGCAGTGATACCTACGAGCAGTACTTC
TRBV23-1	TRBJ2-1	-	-	CASSQLQGRDYNEQFF	TGCGCCAGCAGTCAACTCCAGGGACGAGACTACAATGAGCAGTTCTTC
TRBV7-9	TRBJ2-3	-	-	CASSSSSVNTQYF	TGTGCCAGCAGCTCTAGTAGCGTCAATACGCAGTATTTT
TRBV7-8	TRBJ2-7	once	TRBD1	CASSIYRGPYEQYF	TGTGCCAGCAGCATATACAGGGGACCCTACGAGCAGTACTTC
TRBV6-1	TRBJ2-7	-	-	CASSEQGSTYEQYF	TGTGCCAGCAGTGAACAAGGGTCGACCTACGAGCAGTACTTC
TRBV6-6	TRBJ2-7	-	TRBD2	CASSYSGLAESYEQYF	TGTGCCAGCAGTTATTCCGGACTAGCGGAATCCTACGAGCAGTACTTC
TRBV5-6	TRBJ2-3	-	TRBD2	CASSLIAGDTQYF	TGTGCCAGCAGCTTAATAGCGGGAGATACGCAGTATTTT
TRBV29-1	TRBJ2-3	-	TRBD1	CSVLGDREGSDTQYF	TGCAGCGTGCTAGGGGACAGGGAAGGGTCAGATACGCAGTATTTT
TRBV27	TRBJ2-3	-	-	CASSLSSGADDTQYF	TGTGCCAGCAGTTTATCGTCGGGAGCCGACGACACGCAGTATTTT
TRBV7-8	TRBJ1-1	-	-	CASSVNPVEAFF	TGTGCCAGCAGCGTGAATCCGGTCGAAGCTTTCTTT
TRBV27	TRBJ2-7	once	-	CARDSYEQYF	TGTGCCAGAGACAGCTACGAGCAGTACTTC